A selection of T cell receptor beta chains follows, all from one sample in a study of neoadjuvant anti-PD-1 for oral cavity cancer. The repertoire was sequenced with immunoSEQ multiplex PCR; TCRdb's copy has only in-frame clones and lacks some. The table includes about 9,800 clones, roughly 62% detected once. The input for sequencing was PBMCs, taken after nivolumab (anti-PD-1) treatment. The receptors were gathered from a person aged 35-79 years with oral cavity squamous cell carcinoma. CDR3s include the opening cysteine and the closing phenylalanine or tryptophan. D genes are given only for firm matches. Clone size appears in some rows only: once, few, many, or a class for an expanded clone.

J gene | D gene | V gene | clone size | CDR3 DNA | CDR3 protein
TRBJ2-3 | TRBD2 | TRBV5-1 | NA | TGCGCCAGCAGCCCCCGGACTAGCGGGCGGACTGAAACGCAGTATTTT | CASSPRTSGRTETQYF
TRBJ1-2 | NA | TRBV10-2 | few | TGCGCCAGCAGTGACCCGAGACAGCAAGCTAACTATGGCTACACCTTC | CASSDPRQQANYGYTF
TRBJ1-6 | TRBD1 | TRBV25-1 | NA | TGTGCCAGCAGTGAAAGGGGGCTATCTAATTCACCCCTCCACTTT | CASSERGLSNSPLHF
TRBJ1-1 | NA | TRBV19 | NA | TGTGCCAGTAGTTTCAGGGGAAGGCACACTGAAGCTTTCTTT | CASSFRGRHTEAFF
TRBJ1-5 | NA | TRBV19 | few | TGTGCCAGTAGGGATTCGGACAGTAATCAGCCCCAGCATTTT | CASRDSDSNQPQHF
TRBJ1-1 | NA | TRBV10-3 | NA | TGTGCCATCAGTTCTGCTCCGGGGAACACTGAAGCTTTCTTT | CAISSAPGNTEAFF
TRBJ1-2 | NA | TRBV29-1 | NA | TGCAGCGTTGAAGATAGCCAGGGGCCGGACGTAGGGGGCTACACCTTC | CSVEDSQGPDVGGYTF
TRBJ1-1 | NA | TRBV6-6 | few | TGTGCCAGCGGGGTAAACCCCTTGAACACTGAAGCTTTCTTT | CASGVNPLNTEAFF
TRBJ2-1 | TRBD1 | TRBV5-4 | NA | TGTGCCAGCAGCTTGGGCACAGGGGACAATGAGCAGTTCTTC | CASSLGTGDNEQFF
TRBJ2-3 | NA | TRBV10-3 | NA | TGTGCCATCAGTGGAAGCTTTCGCACAGATACGCAGTATTTT | CAISGSFRTDTQYF
TRBJ2-5 | NA | TRBV15 | NA | TGTGCCACCAGCAGAGATAGGGTAGGGGAGACCCAGTACTTC | CATSRDRVGETQYF
TRBJ1-1 | NA | TRBV5-1 | NA | TGCGCCAGCAGCCCCTCGACAGGGAACACTGAAGCTTTCTTT | CASSPSTGNTEAFF
TRBJ2-5 | TRBD2 | TRBV18 | NA | TGTGCCAGCTCACGACTAGCGGGAGTGGAGACCCAGTACTTC | CASSRLAGVETQYF
TRBJ1-5 | TRBD1 | TRBV7-8 | NA | TGTGCCAGCAGCGTCACCGGGACAGGGCGCAATCAGCCCCAGCATTTT | CASSVTGTGRNQPQHF
TRBJ1-1 | NA | TRBV29-1 | NA | TGCAGCGTTGAAGTGGGTCGGGGAAACACTGAAGCTTTCTTT | CSVEVGRGNTEAFF
TRBJ2-3 | NA | TRBV13 | NA | TGTGCCAGCAAGAGGGGGACTTACACAGATACGCAGTATTTT | CASKRGTYTDTQYF
TRBJ2-1 | TRBD2 | TRBV6-5 | few | TGTGCCAGCGGGACTAGCGGAAACTACAATGAGCAGTTCTTC | CASGTSGNYNEQFF
TRBJ1-2 | NA | TRBV5-1 | NA | TGCGCCAGCAGCTTGGTTGCAGACTATAACTATGGCTACACCTTC | CASSLVADYNYGYTF
TRBJ1-1 | NA | TRBV30 | few | TGTGCCTGGAGTTCTTGGGGGGGGATGAACACTGAAGCTTTCTTT | CAWSSWGGMNTEAFF
TRBJ2-7 | NA | TRBV5-6 | NA | TGTGCCAGCAGCTTGGAGCGGACCTACGAGCAGTACTTC | CASSLERTYEQYF
TRBJ1-1 | TRBD1 | TRBV7-4 | once | TGTGCCAGCAGCCCTGGGACAGGGGTTATTCAGGACACTGAAGCTTTCTTT | CASSPGTGVIQDTEAFF
TRBJ2-2 | NA | TRBV9 | NA | TGTGCCAGCAGCCCCCGAGGGCAAACCGGGGAGCTGTTTTTT | CASSPRGQTGELFF
TRBJ1-1 | NA | TRBV5-5 | NA | TGTGCCAGCAGCCACACAGGGTACAGCAAGGGGACTGAAGCTTTCTTT | CASSHTGYSKGTEAFF
TRBJ2-2 | NA | TRBV7-2 | NA | TGTGCCAGCAAGGCAACATCGCCCGGGGAGCTGTTTTTT | CASKATSPGELFF
TRBJ1-1 | TRBD1 | TRBV5-1 | NA | TGCGCCAGCAGCTTTACAGGGGTGAACACTGAAGCTTTCTTT | CASSFTGVNTEAFF
TRBJ2-2 | TRBD1 | TRBV6-5 | NA | TGTGCCAGCAGACCTAGGGGGCACACCGGGGAGCTGTTTTTT | CASRPRGHTGELFF
TRBJ2-5 | TRBD1 | TRBV5-1 | NA | TGCGCCAGCAGCCTGGGGGTGACAGGGGGCCAAGAGACCCAGTACTTC | CASSLGVTGGQETQYF
TRBJ1-2 | NA | TRBV7-2 | few | TGTGCCAGCAGCTTAGGTGGCGGATCCTATGGCTACACCTTC | CASSLGGGSYGYTF
TRBJ1-5 | NA | TRBV5-4 | few | TGTGCCAGCAGCGTCGGAAATAGCAATCAGCCCCAGCATTTT | CASSVGNSNQPQHF
TRBJ1-1 | TRBD1 | TRBV19 | NA | TGTGCCAGTAGTTTCCGGGGACAGCAGAACACTGAAGCTTTCTTT | CASSFRGQQNTEAFF
TRBJ1-1 | TRBD1 | TRBV7-2 | NA | TGTGCCAGCAGCTGGGACAGGGGTTCGAACACTGAAGCTTTCTTT | CASSWDRGSNTEAFF
TRBJ1-2 | NA | TRBV2 | NA | TGTGCCAGCATCCCAAAGCCGGGAGTGGGCTACACCTTC | CASIPKPGVGYTF
TRBJ2-7 | NA | TRBV6-1 | NA | TGTGCCAGCAGTGATCCCTCCGGACAGACCTTCTCCTACGAGCAGTACTTC | CASSDPSGQTFSYEQYF
TRBJ1-1 | NA | TRBV11-1 | NA | TGTGCCAGCAGCCCTCAACGGGGTATCGGAGCTTTCTTT | CASSPQRGIGAFF
TRBJ2-2 | TRBD2 | TRBV7-2 | NA | TGTGCCAGCAGCAAGGGACTAGCGGGCACCGGGGAGCTGTTTTTT | CASSKGLAGTGELFF
TRBJ1-2 | NA | TRBV7-9 | NA | TGTGCCAGCCTAAACGGGGGCGCTTGGGACTATGGCTACACCTTC | CASLNGGAWDYGYTF
TRBJ1-4 | NA | TRBV19 | NA | TGTGCCGATAGGGGATTCGAAAAACTGTTTTTT | CADRGFEKLFF
TRBJ1-2 | NA | TRBV4-1 | NA | TGCGCCAGCAGCCGAACCAATCGGGGAGACGGATATGGCTACACCTTC | CASSRTNRGDGYGYTF
TRBJ1-1 | NA | TRBV19 | NA | TGTGCCAGTAGTGCCCGGGACAACACTGAAGCTTTCTTT | CASSARDNTEAFF
TRBJ1-4 | NA | TRBV28 | NA | TGTGCCAGCAGGCCACAGGGTGGAACTAATGAAAAACTGTTTTTT | CASRPQGGTNEKLFF
TRBJ1-1 | NA | TRBV7-8 | NA | TGTGCCAGCAGCTCCAGGGTTACTGAAGCTTTCTTT | CASSSRVTEAFF
TRBJ1-3 | NA | TRBV10-2 | NA | TGCGCCAGCAACTCTGGAAACACCATATATTTT | CASNSGNTIYF
TRBJ2-1 | NA | TRBV10-3 | few | TGTGCCATCAGTGACAGGACCTCCTACAATGAGCAGTTCTTC | CAISDRTSYNEQFF
TRBJ2-7 | TRBD2 | TRBV5-1 | once | TGCGCCAGCAGTTTTGACGGGGGGAGTTACGAGCAGTACTTC | CASSFDGGSYEQYF
TRBJ1-5 | NA | TRBV6-1 | NA | TGTGCCAGCAGTGAATCATGGGTAGGTAGCAATCAGCCCCAGCATTTT | CASSESWVGSNQPQHF
TRBJ2-1 | TRBD1 | TRBV27 | NA | TGTGCCAGCAGGCTAGGGACAGGAGCAAACAATGAGCAGTTCTTC | CASRLGTGANNEQFF
TRBJ1-2 | NA | TRBV18 | few | TGTGCCAGCTCCGAATCGGAGCTTGGGTTCTATGGCTACACCTTC | CASSESELGFYGYTF
TRBJ2-7 | NA | TRBV2 | few | TGTGCCAGCAGTTCCGGGCCCCCCTCCTACGAGCAGTACTTC | CASSSGPPSYEQYF
TRBJ1-1 | NA | TRBV28 | NA | TGTGCCAGCAGCCCACCCCCCCTTGGGAACACTGAAGCTTTCTTT | CASSPPPLGNTEAFF
TRBJ2-5 | NA | TRBV6-6 | NA | TGTGCCAGCAGCCTTAGCGCGGTTAGAAATCAAGAGACCCAGTACTTC | CASSLSAVRNQETQYF
TRBJ1-1 | NA | TRBV4-1 | NA | TGCGCCAGCAGCCAAGGCCCAGGGAACACTGAAGCTTTCTTT | CASSQGPGNTEAFF
TRBJ1-5 | TRBD1 | TRBV6-4 | NA | TGTGCCAGCAGTAGTGGGACAGGGGTTGAGCCCCAGCATTTT | CASSSGTGVEPQHF
TRBJ2-1 | TRBD2 | TRBV9 | once | TGTGCCAGCAGCCCCGGGAGGGCTAGCGGATACAATGAGCAGTTCTTC | CASSPGRASGYNEQFF
TRBJ2-1 | TRBD2 | TRBV9 | few | TGTGCCAGCAGCCCGGGACTAGCGGGGTCCAATGAGCAGTTCTTC | CASSPGLAGSNEQFF
TRBJ1-2 | TRBD1 | TRBV6-1 | few | TGTGCCGGAAAGGGACAGAGCTATGGCTACACCTTC | CAGKGQSYGYTF